Listed here is a single T cell receptor beta chain. There are 13 residues in the CDR3. Germline-derived CDR1 and CDR2 are LNHDA and SQIVND (reference sequence). V shed 6 bases, J shed 2 bases, and the junction held 3 bases outside the gene matches. Per the study methods: Amplification of reference gene primers was used by the study to estimate nucleated cell counts. Libraries were prepared by immunoSEQ multiplex PCR; TCRdb keeps only in-frame clonotypes and omits some of them. The V and J calls and clone size are taken from that table; D and trimming were inferred from the DNA. The sample contains approximately 130,000 clones, approximately 87% of which appear only once. This entry belongs to a study of blood T cell repertoires in COVID-19.

Source material: peripheral blood. The rearrangement links TRBV19 to TRBJ1-1; 7 nucleotides agree with TRBD1. The TCR sequence derives from a woman in her forties or fifties with acute or convalescent COVID-19. CDR3 sequence reads: CASRRGPNTEAFF. The CDR3 DNA sequence: TGTGCCAGTAGGAGGGGGCCAAACACTGAAGCTTTCTTT.